This note documents a single T cell receptor (beta chain) sequence. Amplification of TCR beta CDR3 regions was performed using RNA transcripts as template. When the TCR CDR3 underwent first-round RT-PCR, the HTBI primer set was used. A single record per CDR3 protein comes from TCRdb applying MiXCR to the multiplex PCR reads. The sample holds some 500,000 distinct CDR3 sequences, 24% seen once. This record belongs to a study of T cells in Graves' hyperthyroidism and ophthalmopathy. PBMCs stemmed from approximately 10 ml fresh peripheral blood. The V end lost 5 bases, the J end lost 6 bases, and 11 bases lay between the germline ends. Germline assignment: CDR1 MNHNS and CDR2 SASEGT. The CDR3 contains 13 residues.

This receptor was obtained from a woman in her 30s with Graves' ophthalmopathy. Material for sequencing was blood. The chain joins TRBV6-1 to TRBJ1-5; D possibly corresponds to TRBD1 (6 bases). CDR3 in amino acids: CASSRGGGQPQHF. DNA of the CDR3: TGTGCCAGCAGTCGGGGAGGGGGTCAGCCCCAGCATTTT.